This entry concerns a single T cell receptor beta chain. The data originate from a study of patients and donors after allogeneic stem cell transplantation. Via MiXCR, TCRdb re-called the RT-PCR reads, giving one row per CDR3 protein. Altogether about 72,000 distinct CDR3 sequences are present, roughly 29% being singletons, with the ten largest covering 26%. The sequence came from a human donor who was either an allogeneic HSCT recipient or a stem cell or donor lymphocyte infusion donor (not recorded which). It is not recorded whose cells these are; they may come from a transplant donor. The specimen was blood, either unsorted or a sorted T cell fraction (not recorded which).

CDR3 residues: CASSPWDRENYGYTF. CDR3 coding DNA: TGTGCCAGCAGCCCGTGGGACAGGGAGAACTATGGCTACACCTTC. The chain is built from TRBV5-5 and TRBJ1-2; 9 bases fit TRBD1. CDR1 SGHKS and CDR2 YYEKEE come from the germline V gene (reference sequence). CDR3 size: 15 residues. Trimming at V came to 4 bases and at J to 2 bases, leaving 6 bases not matched to a gene.